This TCR beta chain was captured by sequencing in a study of blood T cell repertoires in COVID-19. Under the authors' procedure: Quantification of nucleated cells was approximated via reference gene primer amplification. Measured with immunoSEQ multiplex PCR; TCRdb has only the in-frame clones, and not every one. That table furnishes V, J and clone size, whereas the DNA furnished D and trimming. Of about 180,000 clones listed, 88% are singletons. CDR1 and CDR2 (germline): SGHTA, FQGNSA. This CDR3 has 16 amino acids. The trim removed 5 bases at V and 6 bases at J, leaving 7 bases unmatched. V and J are TRBV7-2 and TRBJ2-3; 14 bases match TRBD2. The sample was peripheral blood. The clonotype was recovered from a woman in her twenties or thirties with acute or convalescent COVID-19. The CDR3 DNA follows: TGTGCCAGCAGCACCGGGACTAGCGGGAGTGTTGATACGCAGTATTTT. Encoded protein: CASSTGTSGSVDTQYF.